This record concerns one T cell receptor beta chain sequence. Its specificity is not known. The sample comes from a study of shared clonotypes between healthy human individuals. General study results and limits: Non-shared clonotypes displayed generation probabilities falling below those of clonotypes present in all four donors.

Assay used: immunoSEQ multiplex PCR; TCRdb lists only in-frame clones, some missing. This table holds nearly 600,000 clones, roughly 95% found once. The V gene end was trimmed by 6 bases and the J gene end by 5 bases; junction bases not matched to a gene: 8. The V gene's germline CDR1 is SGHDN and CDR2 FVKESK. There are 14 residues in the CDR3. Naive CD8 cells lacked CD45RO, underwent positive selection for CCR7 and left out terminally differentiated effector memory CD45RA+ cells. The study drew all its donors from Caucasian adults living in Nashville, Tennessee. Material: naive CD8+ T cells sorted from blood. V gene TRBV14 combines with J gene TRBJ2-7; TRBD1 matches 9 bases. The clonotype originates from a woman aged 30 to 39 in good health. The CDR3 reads CASSRDRGGHEQYF. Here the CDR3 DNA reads TGTGCCAGCAGTAGAGACAGGGGGGGCCACGAGCAGTACTTC. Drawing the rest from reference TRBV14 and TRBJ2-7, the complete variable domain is EAGVTQFPSHSVIEKGQTVTLRCDPISGHDNLYWYRRVMGKEIKFLLHFVKESKQDESGMPNNRFLAERTGGTYSTLKVQPAELEDSGVYFCASSRDRGGHEQYFGPGTRLTVT.